The clone carrying this T cell receptor (beta chain) appeared a few times. Its antigen is currently unknown. The PCR ran on 60 Vbeta and 13 Jbeta primers. Only in-frame clones appear in the TCRdb table, and some are missing; sequencing was by immunoSEQ multiplex PCR. The sample has some 100,000 clones, roughly 79% seen once. V lost 2 bases to trimming and J lost 0 bases; unmatched junction nucleotides: 10. Germline CDR1 is SGHDT and CDR2 is YYEEEE. The CDR3 covers 19 residues. The data are from a study of cytomegalovirus exposure and HLA in healthy donors. General observations from the study: Being productive about 87% or about 30% of the time was typical of most TCR beta V segments in an earlier analysis.

The sample consisted of PBMCs. The chain has TRBV5-6 and TRBJ1-6; TRBD1 matches 8 bases. The sequence derives from a woman in her 70s in good health and CMV-seropositive. This CDR3 is CASSFDRGPMSSYNSPLHF. The DNA of the CDR3 is TGTGCCAGCAGCTTCGACAGGGGTCCTATGAGCTCCTATAATTCACCCCTCCACTTT.